Listed here are 9 T cell receptor beta chains from one sample, sequenced in a study of beta chain features in type 1 diabetes. The sequenced template was cDNA made from the entire isolated RNA. The method was immunoSEQ multiplex PCR; TCRdb's version includes in-frame clones alone and lacks a portion of them. The table includes around 340,000 clones, less than 10% detected once. The sample was central memory CD4+ T cells from blood. These receptors originate from a woman younger than 30 in good health.

This rearrangement joins TRBV6-1 to TRBJ2-5, with D maybe TRBD2 (6 bases). Trimming removed 6 bases at V and 2 bases at J, with 10 bases between. The CDR3 spans 13 residues. Germline loops: CDR1 MNHNS, CDR2 SASEGT. CDR3 protein: CASSRDFQETQYF. The CDR3 region has the DNA TGTGCCAGCAGCCGGGACTTTCAAGAGACCCAGTACTTC.

This clone has only a few counts. The rearrangement links TRBV5-1 to TRBJ2-6; 8 bases match TRBD1. Per the germline V gene, CDR1 is SGHRS and CDR2 is YFSETQ. After removal of 2 bases from V and 9 bases from J, the junction contained 16 bases not matched to a gene. The CDR3 runs 18 residues. In nucleotides, the CDR3 is TGCGCCAGCAGCTTTGGACAGGGTCCCTCCGGGTCCAACAACGTCCTGACTTTC. This encodes CASSFGQGPSGSNNVLTF.

This clone was detected a few times. V gene TRBV7-2 combines with J gene TRBJ1-4; D gene unclear. Per the germline V gene, CDR1 is SGHTA and CDR2 is FQGNSA. The V gene lost 2 bases and the J gene lost 5 bases, with 9 bases spanning the gap. This CDR3 contains 14 residues. The CDR3 spells CASSLTGANEKLFF. For the CDR3, the DNA is TGTGCCAGCAGCTTAACCGGTGCGAATGAAAAACTGTTTTTT.

This clone was counted many times. The chain recombines TRBV28 with TRBJ2-4; D could derive from TRBD1 or TRBD2 (5 bases each). There are 14 residues in the CDR3. CDR1 and CDR2 (germline): MDHEN, SYDVKM. V lost 6 bases and J 3 bases, leaving 12 bases between the germline ends. The CDR3 protein is CASSGDGNKNIQYF. In DNA form, the CDR3 reads TGTGCCAGCAGCGGGGACGGAAACAAAAACATTCAGTACTTC. The variable domain in full, with the rest retrieved from reference TRBV28 and TRBJ2-4, is DVKVTQSSRYLVKRTGEKVFLECVQDMDHENMFWYRQDPGLGLRLIYFSYDVKMKEKGDIPEGYSVSREKKERFSLILESASTNQTSMYLCASSGDGNKNIQYFGAGTRLSVL.

This chain links TRBV7-2 with TRBJ2-1, with 10 bases aligning to TRBD2. The CDR3 loop spans 15 amino acids. V lost 5 bases to trimming and J lost 4 bases; unmatched junction nucleotides: 5. The V gene's germline CDR1 is SGHTA and CDR2 FQGNSA. CDR3 nucleotides: TGTGCCAGCAGCCCAGGACTAGCGGTATACAATGAGCAGTTCTTC. It codes for CASSPGLAVYNEQFF.

This clone was counted a few times. The V call is TRBV28, the J call TRBJ2-5; unclear D gene. Trimming removed 7 bases at V and 1 base at J, with 16 bases between. The CDR3 runs to 15 residues. Germline V CDR1 and CDR2: MDHEN, SYDVKM. This chain's CDR3 is CASTTPGVAQETQYF. The DNA of the CDR3 is TGTGCCAGCACTACACCTGGAGTTGCCCAAGAGACCCAGTACTTC.

For this clone: Other DNA sequences in this sample translate to the same CDR3. The CDR3: CASSLGEGYEQYF. The CDR3 nucleotides are TGCGCCAGCAGCTTAGGGGAGGGCTACGAGCAGTACTTC. The chain is built from TRBV5-1 and TRBJ2-7; 7 bases are shared with TRBD2. Trimming took 2 bases from V and 3 from J; bases not matched to a gene: 2. The germline gives CDR1 SGHRS, CDR2 YFSETQ. The length of the CDR3 is 13 residues.

This chain connects TRBV7-2 to TRBJ2-4, with D possibly matching TRBD1 (6 bases). Germline loops: CDR1 SGHTA, CDR2 FQGNSA. The CDR3 spans 13 residues. V gave up 3 bases and J gave up 8 bases, with 11 bases separating them. CDR3 nucleotide sequence: TGTGCCAGCAGCTTCAGGGGTTCGGACATTCAGTACTTC. It yields the protein CASSFRGSDIQYF.

CDR3 in amino acids: CASRLDRGLGETQYF. CDR3 DNA sequence: TGTGCCAGCAGACTGGACAGGGGGCTAGGTGAGACCCAGTACTTC. The chain uses TRBV6-1 and TRBJ2-5, with 11 bases aligning to TRBD1. The germline gives CDR1 MNHNS, CDR2 SASEGT. The J segment lost 5 bases and the V segment lost 6 bases, leaving 8 bases of the junction unmatched. This CDR3 contains 15 residues.